Below, 5 T cell receptor beta chains from the same sample are listed, as sequenced in a study of blood T cell repertoires in COVID-19 (dated by TCRdb to about 2020). The receptor library was made with the immunoSEQ multiplex PCR assay. The immuneACCESS repertoire file appears here via TCRdb, limited to in-frame rearrangements. These files lack a portion of the clones; in checked studies, under half of the deficit traces to unresolved V genes, and the cause of the others is not known. The sample table contains about 120,000 clones; only one count was recorded for approximately 80% of them. The ten largest account for approximately 3.9% of the sample. The material sequenced was peripheral blood. The receptor set was obtained from an elderly woman with acute or convalescent COVID-19.

The chain is built from TRBV4-1 and TRBJ2-7, with 15 bases identical to TRBD2. The CDR3 extends over 17 amino acids. Germline loops: CDR1 MGHRA, CDR2 YSYEKL. The V segment lost 4 bases and the J segment 4 bases; nucleotides outside the gene matches: 8. The CDR3 DNA reads as TGCGCCAGCAGCCCGCAGCCAGGGACTAGCGGGAGGTACGAGCAGTACTTC. It specifies CASSPQPGTSGRYEQYF.

This clone was found once. V is TRBV2 and J is TRBJ1-2, with TRBD1 identical over 9 bases. Germline-derived CDR1 and CDR2 are SNHLY and FYNNEI. The CDR3 spans 14 residues. With 7 bases clipped from V and 6 bases from J, the junction kept 9 bases outside the gene matches. CDR3 DNA: TGTGCCAGCATGTTAGGGGACAGGGATAATGGCTACACCTTC. Its translation: CASMLGDRDNGYTF. The variable domain in full, completed from reference TRBV2 and TRBJ1-2, reads EPEVTQTPSHQVTQMGQEVILRCVPISNHLYFYWYRQILGQKVEFLVSFYNNEISEKSEIFDDQFSVERPDGSNFTLKIRSTKLEDSAMYFCASMLGDRDNGYTFGSGTRLTVV.

The rearrangement links TRBV24-1 to TRBJ2-1; 11 bases align to TRBD1. Germline trimming cut 2 bases from V and 8 bases from J; bases unmatched to any gene: 7. CDR3 length: 16 residues. Germline V gives CDR1 KGHDR, CDR2 SFDVKD. The DNA of the CDR3 is TGTGCCACCAGTGATTCCCGGGACAGGGGGACCTATGAGCAGTTCTTC. The encoded protein is CATSDSRDRGTYEQFF.

The chain has TRBV19 and TRBJ1-1, with a possible D match to TRBD1 (6 bases). Germline-derived CDR1 and CDR2 are LNHDA and SQIVND (reference sequence). V dropped 6 bases and J dropped 9 bases, with 14 bases sitting between them. The CDR3 is 12 residues long. CDR3 in DNA: TGTGCCAGTAGGGTACTACAGGGAAAAGCTTTCTTT. Protein product: CASRVLQGKAFF.

This clone was observed at least ten times. The chain is built from TRBV30 and TRBJ1-6; D may be TRBD1 (5 bases). Per the germline V gene, CDR1 is GTSNPN and CDR2 is SVGIG (reference sequence). Between the trimmed V and J ends, which lost 2 bases and 10 bases, there was a span of 15 bases. This CDR3 region has 14 residues. The CDR3 loop reads CAWSFGRGQSPLHF. CDR3 in DNA: TGTGCCTGGAGTTTTGGGAGGGGTCAATCACCCCTCCACTTT.